The entry that follows covers one T cell receptor beta chain sequence. What it recognizes is unknown. This specimen comes from a study of T cell responses to AZD1222 COVID-19 vaccine. Study-wide points: Repertoire sampling happened only post peak T cell response.

Germline loops: CDR1 MNHEY, CDR2 SVGEGT. Deletions cut 2 bases from V and 2 bases from J, with 10 bases between. This CDR3 contains 14 residues. The table came from immunoSEQ multiplex PCR; TCRdb's copy has only in-frame clones and leaves some out. This table has about 70,000 clones, 88% appearing once. V is TRBV6-2 or TRBV6-3 and J is TRBJ2-7; tentatively, D is TRBD2 (6 bases). The receptor was isolated from an adult who received the MenACWY meningococcal vaccine as a control. Material: peripheral blood, obtained 28 days after the second dose of the MenACWY control vaccine. The CDR3 DNA follows: TGTGCCAGCAGTTACGGGGGGAACCCCTACGAGCAGTACTTC. This translates into CASSYGGNPYEQYF.